This TCR beta chain was sequenced in a study of blood T cell repertoires in COVID-19. On the study more broadly: Some COVID-19 samples were acute and others convalescent; all came from the United States, Italy and Spain.

Participant age was about 18 to 89 years, and participants resided in roughly 25 US areas. Germline V gene data show CDR1 as MNHEY and CDR2 as SMNVEV (reference sequence). This CDR3 is 12 amino acids long. V dropped 5 bases and J dropped 8 bases, with 11 bases sitting between them. Sequencing was performed with immunoSEQ multiplex PCR; in TCRdb, only in-frame clones are kept and a portion is missing. The sample has a few hundred thousand clones, around 87% seen once; the top ten hold around 1.1%. What was sequenced was PBMCs or T cells enriched from blood (not recorded which). This TCR came from a man aged 25 to 40 who had recovered from COVID-19. J is TRBJ2-3 and V is TRBV27; D unclear. This CDR3 reads CASSPSLSTQYF. The CDR3 coding sequence is TGTGCCAGCAGTCCCTCGCTGAGTACGCAGTATTTT.